This is a list of T cell receptor beta chains from one sample in a study of blood T cell repertoires in COVID-19. This table comes from immunoSEQ multiplex PCR, and its TCRdb copy is limited to in-frame clones, with some not included. The sample yields tens of thousands of clones, 80% to 95% seen once. What was sequenced was peripheral blood. The receptors come from a man aged 50 or older with COVID-19, enrolled during active disease. Each CDR3 is given with its conserved first and last residue. The order of the fields is J gene, CDR3 length, V gene, D gene, clone size, CDR3 protein, CDR3 DNA. A D gene is named only where the DNA matches it firmly. A row's size may be missing; if present it is once, few, many or a size class.

>TRBJ1-5|11|TRBV28|.|once
CASSGDQPQHF
TGTGCCAGCAGTGGAGATCAGCCCCAGCATTTT
>TRBJ2-2|23|TRBV14|TRBD2|.
CASSQALSEWGLAERWGTGELFF
TGTGCCAGCAGCCAAGCTCTATCCGAGTGGGGACTAGCGGAAAGGTGGGGTACCGGGGAGCTGTTTTTT
>TRBJ2-2|14|TRBV3-1/TRBV3-2|.|.
CASTIQGRIGELFF
TGTGCCAGCACTATTCAGGGTAGGATCGGGGAGCTGTTTTTT
>TRBJ1-1|12|TRBV28|.|.
CASSSMNTEAFF
TGTGCCAGCAGTTCCATGAACACTGAAGCTTTCTTT
>TRBJ2-7|19|TRBV5-3|.|.
CARSLRSVSGTCLSYEQYF
TGTGCCAGAAGCTTAAGATCCGTATCGGGGACTTGCCTCTCCTACGAGCAGTACTTC
>TRBJ2-1|16|TRBV9|TRBD2|.
CASSPYLAGLYNEQFF
TGTGCCAGCAGCCCATATCTAGCGGGCCTCTACAATGAGCAGTTCTTC
>TRBJ2-5|15|TRBV4-1|TRBD1|.
CASSPTGTGRQTQYF
TGCGCCAGCAGTCCGACCGGGACAGGGAGGCAGACCCAGTACTTC
>TRBJ2-5|16|TRBV9|TRBD1|.
CASSVAGQGAGGTQYF
TGTGCCAGCAGCGTAGCTGGACAGGGGGCGGGTGGGACCCAGTACTTC
>TRBJ1-2|16|TRBV6-5|TRBD1|.
CASSYSSGTGSYGYTF
TGTGCCAGCAGTTACTCCAGTGGGACAGGGTCATATGGCTACACCTTC
>TRBJ2-7|16|TRBV6-2/TRBV6-3|TRBD2|.
CASSLSAGEVPYEQYF
TGTGCCAGCAGTTTATCAGCGGGAGAAGTCCCCTACGAGCAGTACTTC
>TRBJ2-1|13|TRBV29-1|.|.
CSVSPPLYNEQFF
TGCAGCGTTTCTCCCCCTTTATACAATGAGCAGTTCTTC
>TRBJ2-5|16|TRBV19|TRBD2|.
CASSIDLYGREETQYF
TGTGCCAGTAGTATAGATCTATACGGGAGGGAAGAGACCCAGTACTTC
>TRBJ2-5|13|TRBV5-1|TRBD1|.
CASSARGQETQYF
TGCGCCAGCAGCGCCAGGGGGCAAGAGACCCAGTACTTC
>TRBJ2-1|16|TRBV4-1|TRBD1|.
CASSPSTGQGYNEQFF
TGCGCCAGCAGCCCCAGTACGGGACAGGGCTACAATGAGCAGTTCTTC
>TRBJ2-4|14|TRBV10-3|.|.
CAISEAVTKNIQYF
TGTGCCATCAGTGAAGCGGTTACCAAAAACATTCAGTACTTC
>TRBJ1-6|14|TRBV9|TRBD1|.
CASSQGQGDSPLHF
TGTGCCAGCAGCCAGGGACAGGGGGACTCACCCCTCCACTTT
>TRBJ1-6|17|TRBV5-1|TRBD1|.
CASSSGQISSYNSPLHF
TGCGCCAGCAGCTCGGGACAGATTAGCTCCTATAATTCACCCCTCCACTTT
>TRBJ1-6|14|TRBV6-5|.|.
CASRRVGGDSPLHF
TGTGCCAGCAGGAGAGTTGGGGGGGATTCACCCCTCCACTTT
>TRBJ2-1|16|TRBV7-9|TRBD2|.
CASSLSGGSSYNEQFF
TGTGCCAGCAGCTTATCCGGCGGGAGCTCCTACAATGAGCAGTTCTTC
>TRBJ1-5|15|TRBV5-5|.|.
CASSPAPISGQPQHF
TGTGCCAGCAGCCCTGCTCCTATCTCAGGTCAGCCCCAGCATTTT
>TRBJ1-3|16|TRBV4-3|.|.
CASSQDRTSSGNTIYF
TGCGCCAGCAGCCAGGACAGAACCAGCTCTGGAAACACCATATATTTT
>TRBJ2-2|18|TRBV30|TRBD2|.
CAWSEAGGLAGSTGELFF
TGTGCCTGGAGTGAGGCAGGGGGACTAGCGGGTAGCACCGGGGAGCTGTTTTTT
>TRBJ2-6|15|TRBV19|.|.
CASSIVRSGANVLTF
TGTGCCAGTAGTATAGTGAGGTCTGGGGCCAACGTCCTGACTTTC
>TRBJ1-1|15|TRBV21-1|.|.
CASSKPAGSYAEAFF
TGTGCCAGCAGCAAACCCGCAGGCTCCTACGCTGAAGCTTTCTTT
>TRBJ2-7|16|TRBV3-1/TRBV3-2|TRBD1|.
CASSQSVRDRENEQYF
TGTGCCAGCAGCCAATCCGTACGGGACAGGGAAAACGAGCAGTACTTC